What follows are 10 T cell receptor beta chains derived from one specimen sequenced in a study of T cells in Graves' hyperthyroidism and ophthalmopathy. Amplified regions were TCR beta CDR3 sequences from RNA transcripts. A first-round RT-PCR of the TCR CDR3 used the HTBI primer set. TCRdb ran MiXCR on the multiplex PCR reads and lists one entry per CDR3 protein. This sample has 600,000 or so distinct CDR3 sequences; 14% occur once, and the top ten carry approximately 13%. The specimen was blood. These receptors came from a woman aged 45-65 years with Graves' ophthalmopathy.

Ten or more counts support this clonotype. The rearrangement links TRBV27 to TRBJ2-1, with D uncertain. Per the germline V gene, CDR1 is MNHEY and CDR2 is SMNVEV (reference sequence). V shed 6 bases and J shed 4 bases, with 16 bases lying between them. The length of the CDR3 is 15 residues. DNA of the CDR3: TGTGCCAGCAGCTACAGCCCCCCCCATTACAATGAGCAGTTCTTC. This codes for CASSYSPPHYNEQFF.

This clonotype has a count of ten or more. CDR3 protein: CASSVSAGGSTDTQYF. As DNA, the CDR3 is TGTGCCAGCAGCGTATCGGCGGGAGGGAGCACAGATACGCAGTATTTT. The rearrangement uses TRBV9 and TRBJ2-3; TRBD2 matches at 9 bases. Germline CDR1 and CDR2: SGDLS and YYNGEE. The CDR3 has 16 residues. V trimming: 1 base; J trimming: 0 bases; junction bases outside the gene matches: 3.

This clonotype has at least ten counts. The chain recombines TRBV3-1 with TRBJ2-5; D remains ambiguous. The CDR3 is made up of 14 amino acids. Germline loops: CDR1 LGHDT, CDR2 YNNKEL (reference sequence). Trimming shortened V by 3 bases and J by 9 bases, and 17 bases separated the two germline ends. This CDR3 is CASSQRQGRHSQYF. As DNA, the CDR3 is TGTGCCAGCAGCCAGCGGCAAGGACGGCATTCCCAGTACTTC.

This clonotype was detected only a few times. This chain joins TRBV7-2 and TRBJ2-7; 10 bases line up with TRBD2. The V gene's germline CDR1 is SGHTA and CDR2 FQGNSA. The CDR3 extends over 16 amino acids. J lost 5 bases, V lost 6 bases, and 13 bases had no gene match. The CDR3 sequence: CASRTPSGRVVDEQYF. CDR3 DNA: TGTGCCAGCAGAACCCCTAGCGGGAGAGTAGTGGACGAGCAGTACTTC.

The chain has TRBV9 and TRBJ1-2, with TRBD1 matching 10 bases. There are 14 residues in the CDR3. V lost 2 bases to trimming and J lost 6 bases; unmatched junction nucleotides: 4. CDR1 is SGDLS and CDR2 is YYNGEE in the germline V gene. CDR3 bases: TGTGCCAGCAGCGTCCGGACAGGGGGTGATGGCTACACCTTC. It is translated as CASSVRTGGDGYTF.

This clonotype was observed many times. V and J are TRBV18 and TRBJ2-7; 7 bases fit TRBD2. V was clipped by 3 bases and J by 5 bases; unmatched bases: 10. The CDR3 contains 15 residues. CDR1 and CDR2 (germline): KGHSH, LQKENI. The DNA of the CDR3 is TGTGCCAGCTCACCTGGACTAGGTCTGGTCCACGAGCAGTACTTC. Translated, it gives CASSPGLGLVHEQYF.

V is TRBV15 and J is TRBJ2-1; TRBD2 matches at 11 bases. V lost 4 bases to trimming and J lost 0 bases; unmatched junction nucleotides: 11. The CDR3 contains 19 residues. Germline V gene sequence: CDR1 LNHNV, CDR2 YYDKDF (reference sequence). The CDR3 loop is CATSTDGLAGGSSYNEQFF. Written as DNA, the CDR3 is TGTGCCACCAGCACGGACGGACTAGCGGGCGGCAGCTCCTACAATGAGCAGTTCTTC.

This clonotype was picked up many times. The chain joins TRBV28 to TRBJ1-2; 11 nucleotides agree with TRBD1. This CDR3 is built from 16 residues. The V segment lost 6 bases and the J segment 5 bases; nucleotides outside the gene matches: 11. Germline V gene sequence: CDR1 MDHEN, CDR2 SYDVKM. The CDR3 DNA is TGTGCCAGCAGCTCCGGGGGGACAGGGGGTTGGTATGGCTACACCTTC. Protein sequence: CASSSGGTGGWYGYTF.

The CDR3, as DNA: TGTGCCAGCCGGAGACAGGGGGCTTACACAGATACGCAGTATTTT. This codes for CASRRQGAYTDTQYF. V is TRBV6-1 and J is TRBJ2-3, with TRBD1 matching 10 bases. The germline CDR1 and CDR2 sequences are MNHNS and SASEGT. CDR3 length: 15 amino acids. With 8 bases clipped from V and 2 bases from J, the junction kept 7 bases outside the gene matches.

The table lists this clonotype with many counts. V and J are TRBV12-3 or TRBV12-4 and TRBJ1-2, with D unclear. The CDR3 is made up of 11 amino acids. The ends were cut back, 7 bases at V and 6 bases at J, with 9 bases in the middle. CDR3 sequence (DNA): TGTGCCAGCACCGAACTTGATGGCTACACCTTC. Residues: CASTELDGYTF.